This T cell receptor (beta chain) is from a study of blood T cell repertoires in COVID-19. Study-level background: T cells, B-cell-depleted T cells, or PBMCs provided the cDNA or gDNA that served as material.

Looked up from germline, CDR1 is MNHEY and CDR2 is SVGEGT. Trimming stripped 5 bases from V and 3 bases from J, with 14 bases between. The CDR3 is 15 amino acids. Libraries were prepared by immunoSEQ multiplex PCR; TCRdb keeps only in-frame clonotypes and omits some of them. The sample comprises 200,000 or so clones, roughly 89% of which are singletons, and over 3% rests with the top ten. The V and J genes are TRBV6-2 or TRBV6-3 and TRBJ2-1; possibly TRBD2 for D (5 bases). The receptor was isolated from a middle-aged woman with acute COVID-19. The source material was PBMCs or T cells enriched from blood (not recorded which). CDR3 residues: CASSQHLRGYNEQFF. CDR3 nucleotides: TGTGCCAGCAGTCAACATCTACGGGGCTACAATGAGCAGTTCTTC.